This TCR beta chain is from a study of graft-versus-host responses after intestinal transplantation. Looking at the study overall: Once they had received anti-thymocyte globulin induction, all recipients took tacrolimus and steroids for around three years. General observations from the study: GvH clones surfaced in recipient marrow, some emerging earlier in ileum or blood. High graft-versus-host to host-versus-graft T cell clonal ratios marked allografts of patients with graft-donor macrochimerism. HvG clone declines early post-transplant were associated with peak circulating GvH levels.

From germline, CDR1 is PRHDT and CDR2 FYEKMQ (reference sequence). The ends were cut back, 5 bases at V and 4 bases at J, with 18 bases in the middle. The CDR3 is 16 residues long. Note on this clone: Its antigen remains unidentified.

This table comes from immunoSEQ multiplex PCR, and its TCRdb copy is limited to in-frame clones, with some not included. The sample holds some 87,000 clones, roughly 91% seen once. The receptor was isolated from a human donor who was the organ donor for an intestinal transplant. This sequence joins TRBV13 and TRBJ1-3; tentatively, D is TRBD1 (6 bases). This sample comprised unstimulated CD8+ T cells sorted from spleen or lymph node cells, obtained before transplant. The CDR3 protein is CASSLRPTGTGNTIYF. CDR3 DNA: TGTGCCAGCAGCCTAAGGCCCACAGGGACCGGAAACACCATATATTTT.